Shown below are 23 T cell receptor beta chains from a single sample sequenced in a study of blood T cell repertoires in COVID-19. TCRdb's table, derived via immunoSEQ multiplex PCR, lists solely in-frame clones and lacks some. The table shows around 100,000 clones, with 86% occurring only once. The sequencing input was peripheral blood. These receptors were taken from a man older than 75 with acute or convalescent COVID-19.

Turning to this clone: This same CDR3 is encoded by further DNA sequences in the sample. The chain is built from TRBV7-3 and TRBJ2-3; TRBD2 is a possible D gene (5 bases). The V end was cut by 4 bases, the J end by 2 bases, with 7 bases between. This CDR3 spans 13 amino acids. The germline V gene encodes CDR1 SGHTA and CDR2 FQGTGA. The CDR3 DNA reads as TGTGCCAGCAGCTCTGACTACACAGATACGCAGTATTTT. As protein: CASSSDYTDTQYF. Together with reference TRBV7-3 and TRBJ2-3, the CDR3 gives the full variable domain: GAGVSQTPSNKVTEKGKYVELRCDPISGHTALYWYRQSLGQGPEFLIYFQGTGAADDSGLPNDRFFAVRPEGSVSTLKIQRTERGDSAVYLCASSSDYTDTQYFGPGTRLTVL.

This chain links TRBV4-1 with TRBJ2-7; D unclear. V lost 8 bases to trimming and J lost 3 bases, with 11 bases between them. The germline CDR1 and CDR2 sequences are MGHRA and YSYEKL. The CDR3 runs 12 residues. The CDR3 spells CASPHSRYEQYF. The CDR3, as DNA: TGCGCCAGCCCTCACTCCCGCTACGAGCAGTACTTC.

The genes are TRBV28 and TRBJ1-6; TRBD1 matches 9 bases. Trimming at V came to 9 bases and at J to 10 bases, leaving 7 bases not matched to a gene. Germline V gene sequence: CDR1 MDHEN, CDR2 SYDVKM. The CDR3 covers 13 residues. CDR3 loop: CASGDRGYSPLHF. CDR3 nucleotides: TGTGCCAGTGGCGACAGGGGGTACTCACCCCTCCACTTT.

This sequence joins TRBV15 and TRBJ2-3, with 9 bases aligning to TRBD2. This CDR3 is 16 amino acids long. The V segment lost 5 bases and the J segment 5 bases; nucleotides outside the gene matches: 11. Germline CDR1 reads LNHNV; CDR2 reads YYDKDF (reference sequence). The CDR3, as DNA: TGTGCCACCAGCTCCTATAGCGGGAGCGAAGGAGATACGCAGTATTTT. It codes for CATSSYSGSEGDTQYF.

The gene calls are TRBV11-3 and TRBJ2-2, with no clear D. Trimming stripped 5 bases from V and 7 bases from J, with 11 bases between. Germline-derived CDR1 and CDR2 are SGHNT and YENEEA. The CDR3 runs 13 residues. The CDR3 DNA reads TGTGCCAGCAGCCCCAGTCGCGGCGGGGAGCTGTTTTTT. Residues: CASSPSRGGELFF.

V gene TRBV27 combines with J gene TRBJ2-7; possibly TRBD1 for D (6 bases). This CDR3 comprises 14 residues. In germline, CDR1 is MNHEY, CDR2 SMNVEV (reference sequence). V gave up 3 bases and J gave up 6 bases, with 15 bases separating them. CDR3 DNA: TGTGCCAGCAGTTTTGGGGACACAGTTTCCGAGCAGTACTTC. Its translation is CASSFGDTVSEQYF.

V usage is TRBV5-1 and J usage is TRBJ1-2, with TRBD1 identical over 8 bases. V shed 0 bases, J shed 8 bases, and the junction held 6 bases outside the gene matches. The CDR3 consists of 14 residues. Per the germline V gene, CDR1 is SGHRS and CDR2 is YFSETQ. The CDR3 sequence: CASSLENRGYGYTF. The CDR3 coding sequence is TGCGCCAGCAGCTTGGAAAACAGGGGGTACGGCTACACCTTC.

The DNA for the CDR3 is TGTGCCAGCAGCGTGGATGGGGGGGAAATCTATGGCTACACCTTC. It encodes CASSVDGGEIYGYTF. The chain employs TRBV9 and TRBJ1-2, with D possibly TRBD1 on 5 matching bases. This CDR3 spans 15 amino acids. Germline assignment: CDR1 SGDLS and CDR2 YYNGEE. Trimming stripped 2 bases from V and 4 bases from J, with 15 bases between.

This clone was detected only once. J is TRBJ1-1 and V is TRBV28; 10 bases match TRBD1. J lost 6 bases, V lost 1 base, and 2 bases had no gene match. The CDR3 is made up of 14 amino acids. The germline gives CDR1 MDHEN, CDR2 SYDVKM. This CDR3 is CASSLFGTGAEAFF. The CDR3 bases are TGTGCCAGCAGTTTATTCGGGACAGGGGCTGAAGCTTTCTTT.

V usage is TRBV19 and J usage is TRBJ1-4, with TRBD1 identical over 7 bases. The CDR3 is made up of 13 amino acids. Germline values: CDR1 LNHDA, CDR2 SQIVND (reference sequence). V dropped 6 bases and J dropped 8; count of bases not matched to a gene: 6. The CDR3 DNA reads TGTGCCAGTAGAGTACAGGGGAGCGAAAAACTGTTTTTT. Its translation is CASRVQGSEKLFF. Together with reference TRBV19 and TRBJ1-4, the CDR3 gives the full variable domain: DGGITQSPKYLFRKEGQNVTLSCEQNLNHDAMYWYRQDPGQGLRLIYYSQIVNDFQKGDIAEGYSVSREKKESFPLTVTSAQKNPTAFYLCASRVQGSEKLFFGSGTQLSVL.

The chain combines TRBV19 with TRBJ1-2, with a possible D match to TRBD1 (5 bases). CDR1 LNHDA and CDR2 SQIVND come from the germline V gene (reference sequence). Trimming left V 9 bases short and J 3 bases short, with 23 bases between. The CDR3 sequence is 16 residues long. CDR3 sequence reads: CASRKRGISTDYGYTF. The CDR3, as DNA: TGTGCCAGCAGAAAACGGGGGATCTCCACCGACTATGGCTACACCTTC.

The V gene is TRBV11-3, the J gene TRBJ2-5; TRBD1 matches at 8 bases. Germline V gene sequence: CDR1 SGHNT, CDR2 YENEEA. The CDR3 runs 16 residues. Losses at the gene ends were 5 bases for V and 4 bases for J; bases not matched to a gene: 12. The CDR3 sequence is CASSPGGGQGTETQYF. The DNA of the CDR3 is TGTGCCAGCAGCCCAGGGGGAGGACAGGGAACAGAGACCCAGTACTTC.

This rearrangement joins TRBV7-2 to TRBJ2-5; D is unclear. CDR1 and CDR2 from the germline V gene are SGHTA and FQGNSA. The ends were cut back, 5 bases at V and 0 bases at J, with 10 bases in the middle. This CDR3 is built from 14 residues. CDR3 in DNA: TGTGCCAGCAGCCCAGTCTCTTACCAAGAGACCCAGTACTTC. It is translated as CASSPVSYQETQYF.

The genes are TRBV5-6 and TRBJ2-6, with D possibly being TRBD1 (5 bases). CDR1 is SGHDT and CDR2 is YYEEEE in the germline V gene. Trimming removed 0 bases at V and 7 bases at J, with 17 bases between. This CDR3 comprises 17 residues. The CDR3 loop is CASSLGQGPLLANVLTF. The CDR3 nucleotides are TGTGCCAGCAGCTTGGGGCAGGGCCCGTTGTTAGCCAACGTCCTGACTTTC.

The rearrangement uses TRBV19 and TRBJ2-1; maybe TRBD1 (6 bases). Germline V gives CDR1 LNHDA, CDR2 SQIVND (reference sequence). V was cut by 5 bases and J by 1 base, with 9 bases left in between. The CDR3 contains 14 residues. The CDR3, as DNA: TGTGCCAGTAGTGCACAGGGTTCCTACAATGAGCAGTTCTTC. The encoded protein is CASSAQGSYNEQFF.

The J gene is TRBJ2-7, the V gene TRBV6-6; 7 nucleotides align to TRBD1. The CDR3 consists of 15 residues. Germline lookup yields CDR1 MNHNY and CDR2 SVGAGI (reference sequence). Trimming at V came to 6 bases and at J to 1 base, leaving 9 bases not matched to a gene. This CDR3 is CASRSLMTGSYEQYF. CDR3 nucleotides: TGTGCCAGCAGGTCGCTAATGACAGGGTCCTACGAGCAGTACTTC.

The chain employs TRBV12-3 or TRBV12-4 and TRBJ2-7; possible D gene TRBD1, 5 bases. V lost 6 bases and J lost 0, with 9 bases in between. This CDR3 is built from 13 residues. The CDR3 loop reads CASRIDSSYEQYF. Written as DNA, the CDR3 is TGTGCCAGCAGGATAGACAGCTCCTACGAGCAGTACTTC.

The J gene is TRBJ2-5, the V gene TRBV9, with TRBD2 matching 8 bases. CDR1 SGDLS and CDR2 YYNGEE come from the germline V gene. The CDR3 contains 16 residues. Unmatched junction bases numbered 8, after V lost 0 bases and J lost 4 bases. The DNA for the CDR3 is TGTGCCAGCAGCGTAGACCCCAGCGGGAGCAGAGAGACCCAGTACTTC. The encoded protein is CASSVDPSGSRETQYF.

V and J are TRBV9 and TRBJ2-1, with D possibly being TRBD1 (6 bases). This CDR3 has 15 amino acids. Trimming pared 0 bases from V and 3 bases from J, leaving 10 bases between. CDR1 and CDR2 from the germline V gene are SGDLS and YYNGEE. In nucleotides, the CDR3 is TGTGCCAGCAGCGTAGATCTAGGGGGCTACAATGAGCAGTTCTTC. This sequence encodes CASSVDLGGYNEQFF.

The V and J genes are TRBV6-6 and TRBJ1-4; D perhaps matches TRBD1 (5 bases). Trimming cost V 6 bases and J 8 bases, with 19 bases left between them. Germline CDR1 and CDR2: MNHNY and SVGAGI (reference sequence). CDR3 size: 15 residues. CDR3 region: CASSPEWGVGEKLFF. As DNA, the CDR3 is TGTGCCAGCAGCCCAGAATGGGGGGTGGGCGAAAAACTGTTTTTT.

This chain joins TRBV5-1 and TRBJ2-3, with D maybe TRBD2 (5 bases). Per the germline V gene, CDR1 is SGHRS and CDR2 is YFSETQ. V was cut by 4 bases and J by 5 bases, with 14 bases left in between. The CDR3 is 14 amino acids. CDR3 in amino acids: CASSLESRVDTQYF. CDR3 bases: TGCGCCAGCAGCCTTGAGTCGAGGGTAGATACGCAGTATTTT.

CDR3 nucleotides: TGTGCCAGCAGCTTAGAAGCGGGAGGGCCGATTGGGATTCACAATGAGCAGTTCTTC. It yields the protein CASSLEAGGPIGIHNEQFF. This chain links TRBV7-9 with TRBJ2-1, with 10 bases aligning to TRBD2. In germline, CDR1 is SEHNR, CDR2 FQNEAQ (reference sequence). The V segment lost 1 base and the J segment 5 bases; nucleotides outside the gene matches: 14. The CDR3 has 19 residues.

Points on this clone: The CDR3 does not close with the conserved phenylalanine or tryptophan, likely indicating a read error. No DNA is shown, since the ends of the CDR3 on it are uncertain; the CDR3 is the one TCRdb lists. CDR3: CASSYSASDRVFL. The chain couples TRBV6-5 to TRBJ1-2; the table's D call TRBD1 went unverified against the DNA. Germline lookup yields CDR1 MNHEY and CDR2 SVGAGI. Including both end residues, the CDR3 is 13 amino acids long.